This TCR beta chain was sequenced for a study of blood T cells in healthy people across ages. Study-wide results and caveats: Naive T cell percentage showed a strong correlation with the diversity of TCR beta.

There are 14 residues in the CDR3. V lost 4 bases and J lost 2; bases outside the gene matches: 4. The germline gives CDR1 SGHAT, CDR2 FQNNGV. For every donor, a draw yielded 7.5 to 10 milliliters of peripheral blood. Remarks on this clonotype: Its specificity is unknown.

The use of a sample-barcoded 5' primer and a J-beta primer mix characterized a second PCR of 7 to 11 cycles. MiXCR, applied by TCRdb to the 5' RACE reads, yields one record per CDR3 protein. The data hold 750,000 to 950,000 distinct CDR3 sequences, with around 24% observed a single time. The sample was also reused in another study, on T cells of mothers and their children. As that study records: Samples came from a few healthy Caucasian mothers and their six children.

The source of this sequence is a boy aged 5-17 years in good health. Material: blood. The chain joins TRBV11-2 to TRBJ1-2; 7 nucleotides agree with TRBD1. The CDR3 nucleotides read TGTGCCAGCAGCTCCGGGGACAGAAACTATGGCTACACCTTC. Translating gives CASSSGDRNYGYTF.